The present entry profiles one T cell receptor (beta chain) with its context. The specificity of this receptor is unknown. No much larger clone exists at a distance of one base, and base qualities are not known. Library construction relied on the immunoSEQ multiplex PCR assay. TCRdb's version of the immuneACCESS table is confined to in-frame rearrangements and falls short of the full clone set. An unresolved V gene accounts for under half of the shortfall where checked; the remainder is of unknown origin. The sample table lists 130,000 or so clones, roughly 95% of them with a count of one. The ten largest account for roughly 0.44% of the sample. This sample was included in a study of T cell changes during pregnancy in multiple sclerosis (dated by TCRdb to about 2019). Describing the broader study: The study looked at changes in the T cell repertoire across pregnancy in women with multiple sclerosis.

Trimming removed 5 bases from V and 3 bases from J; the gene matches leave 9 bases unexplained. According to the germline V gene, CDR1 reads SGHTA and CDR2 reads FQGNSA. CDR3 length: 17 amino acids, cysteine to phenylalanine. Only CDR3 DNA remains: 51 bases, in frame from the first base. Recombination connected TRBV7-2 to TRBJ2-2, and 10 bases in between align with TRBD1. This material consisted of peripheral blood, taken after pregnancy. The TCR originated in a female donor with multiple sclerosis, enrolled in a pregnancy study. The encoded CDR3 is CASSARWTGGDTGELFF. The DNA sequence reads TGTGCCAGCAGCGCCCGCTGGACAGGGGGGGACACCGGGGAGCTGTTTTTT.